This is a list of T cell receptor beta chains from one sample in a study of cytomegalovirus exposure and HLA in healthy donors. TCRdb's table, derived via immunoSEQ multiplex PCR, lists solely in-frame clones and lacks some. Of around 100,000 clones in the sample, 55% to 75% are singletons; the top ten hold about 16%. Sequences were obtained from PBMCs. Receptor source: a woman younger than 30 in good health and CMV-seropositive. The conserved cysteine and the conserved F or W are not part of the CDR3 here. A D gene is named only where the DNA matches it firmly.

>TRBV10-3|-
AISESGGAQH
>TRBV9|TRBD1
ASIEGQGAGNTIY
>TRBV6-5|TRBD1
ASSPDRASNQPQH
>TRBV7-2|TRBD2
ASSGIAGYRENEQF
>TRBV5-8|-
ASSAEEEPLH
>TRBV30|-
AWSVRPSYNSPLH
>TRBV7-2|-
ASSFQIQETQY
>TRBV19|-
ASSILASHEQF
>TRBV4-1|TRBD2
ASSQDLGAGGILKNIQY
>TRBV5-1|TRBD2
ASSSGLAGINEQF
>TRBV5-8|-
AGRVVPANVLT
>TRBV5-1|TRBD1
ASSRDRIYGYT
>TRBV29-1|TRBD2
SARGGWGETQY
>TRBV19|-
ASMAWRGLNQPQH
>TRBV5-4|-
ASSSLVAGSDVGYT